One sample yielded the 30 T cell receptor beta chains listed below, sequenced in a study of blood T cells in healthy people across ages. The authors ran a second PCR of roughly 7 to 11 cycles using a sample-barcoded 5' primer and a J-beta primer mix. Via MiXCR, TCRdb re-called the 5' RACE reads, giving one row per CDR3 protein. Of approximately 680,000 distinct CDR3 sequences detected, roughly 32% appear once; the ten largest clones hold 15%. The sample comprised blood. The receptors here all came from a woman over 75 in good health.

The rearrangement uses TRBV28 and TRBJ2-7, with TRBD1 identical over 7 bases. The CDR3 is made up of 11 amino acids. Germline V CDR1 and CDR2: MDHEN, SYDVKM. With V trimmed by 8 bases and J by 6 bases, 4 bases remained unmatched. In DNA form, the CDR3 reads TGTGCCAGCGCGGACAGGAGCGAGCAGTACTTC. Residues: CASADRSEQYF.

CDR3 in DNA: TGCAGCGTTGGGCAGGGAGGGGACATTCAGTACTTC. Protein product: CSVGQGGDIQYF. This chain links TRBV29-1 with TRBJ2-4, with 7 bases matching TRBD2. CDR3 length: 12 amino acids. Trimming cost V 4 bases and J 8 bases; bases outside gene matches: 5. CDR1 is SQVTM, CDR2 ANQGSEA, per germline.

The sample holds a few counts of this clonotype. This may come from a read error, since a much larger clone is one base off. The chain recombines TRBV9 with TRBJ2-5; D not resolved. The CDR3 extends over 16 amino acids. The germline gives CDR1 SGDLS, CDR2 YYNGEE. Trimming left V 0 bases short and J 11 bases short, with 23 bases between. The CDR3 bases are TGTGCCAGCAGCGTAGATCCCCGAATAGGGCGAAATGAGCAGTACTTC. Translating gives CASSVDPRIGRNEQYF.

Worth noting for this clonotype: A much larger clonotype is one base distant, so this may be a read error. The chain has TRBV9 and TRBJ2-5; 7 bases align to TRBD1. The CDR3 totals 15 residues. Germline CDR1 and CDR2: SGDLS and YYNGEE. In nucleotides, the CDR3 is TGTGCCAGCGGCGTCGTTACAGGGGCCCAAGAGACCCAGTACTTC. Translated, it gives CASGVVTGAQETQYF.

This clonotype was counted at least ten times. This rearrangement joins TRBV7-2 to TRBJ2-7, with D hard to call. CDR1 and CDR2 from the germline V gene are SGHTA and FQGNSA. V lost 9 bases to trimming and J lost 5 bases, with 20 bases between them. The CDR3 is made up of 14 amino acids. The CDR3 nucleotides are TGTGCCAGTAATACAAGGAGAGGCCGAAACGAGCAGTACTTC. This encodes CASNTRRGRNEQYF.

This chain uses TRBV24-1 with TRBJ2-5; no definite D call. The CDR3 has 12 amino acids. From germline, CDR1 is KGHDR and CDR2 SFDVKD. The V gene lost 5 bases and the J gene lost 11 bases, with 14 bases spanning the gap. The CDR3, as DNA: TGTGCCACCAGTGTGACCTACAATGAGCAGTACTTC. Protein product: CATSVTYNEQYF.

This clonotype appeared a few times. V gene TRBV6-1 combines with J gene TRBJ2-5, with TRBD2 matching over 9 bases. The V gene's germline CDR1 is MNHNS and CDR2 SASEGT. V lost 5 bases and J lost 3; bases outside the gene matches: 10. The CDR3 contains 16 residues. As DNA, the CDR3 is TGTGCCAGCAGTCCCCCCGGGGCGGGGGGGGAAGAGACCCAGTACTTC. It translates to CASSPPGAGGEETQYF.

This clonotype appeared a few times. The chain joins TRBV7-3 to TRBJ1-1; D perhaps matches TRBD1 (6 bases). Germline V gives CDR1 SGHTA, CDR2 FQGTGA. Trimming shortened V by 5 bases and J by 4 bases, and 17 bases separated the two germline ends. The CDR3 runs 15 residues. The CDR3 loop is CASSLRQVSATEAFF. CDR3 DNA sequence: TGTGCCAGCAGCCTCAGACAGGTTTCGGCCACTGAAGCTTTCTTT. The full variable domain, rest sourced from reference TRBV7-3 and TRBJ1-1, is GAGVSQTPSNKVTEKGKYVELRCDPISGHTALYWYRQSLGQGPEFLIYFQGTGAADDSGLPNDRFFAVRPEGSVSTLKIQRTERGDSAVYLCASSLRQVSATEAFFGQGTRLTVV.

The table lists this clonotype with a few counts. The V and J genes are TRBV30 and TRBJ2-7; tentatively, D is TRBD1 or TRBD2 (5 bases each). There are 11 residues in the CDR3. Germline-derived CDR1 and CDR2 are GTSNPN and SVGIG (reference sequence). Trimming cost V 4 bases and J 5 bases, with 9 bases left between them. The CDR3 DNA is TGTGCCTGGACAGGGACCGACGAGCAGTACTTC. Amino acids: CAWTGTDEQYF.

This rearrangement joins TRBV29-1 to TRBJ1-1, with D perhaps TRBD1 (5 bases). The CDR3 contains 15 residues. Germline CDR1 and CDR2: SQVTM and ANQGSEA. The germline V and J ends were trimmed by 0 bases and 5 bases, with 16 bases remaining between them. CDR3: CSVEDWGMRSTEAFF. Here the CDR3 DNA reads TGCAGCGTTGAAGATTGGGGCATGAGGTCAACTGAAGCTTTCTTT.

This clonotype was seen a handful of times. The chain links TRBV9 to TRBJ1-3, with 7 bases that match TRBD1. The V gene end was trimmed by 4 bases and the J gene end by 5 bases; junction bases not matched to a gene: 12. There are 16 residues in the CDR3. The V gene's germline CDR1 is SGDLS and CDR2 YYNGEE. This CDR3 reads CASSRLADRIRNTIYF. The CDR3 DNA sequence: TGTGCCAGCAGCCGACTTGCGGACAGGATAAGAAACACCATATATTTT.

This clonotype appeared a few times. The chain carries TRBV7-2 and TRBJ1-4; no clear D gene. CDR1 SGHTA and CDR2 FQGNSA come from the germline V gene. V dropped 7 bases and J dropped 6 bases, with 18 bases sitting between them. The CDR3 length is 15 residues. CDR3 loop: CASTARSGRYEKLFF. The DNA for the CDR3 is TGTGCCAGCACCGCCCGATCTGGGAGATATGAAAAACTGTTTTTT. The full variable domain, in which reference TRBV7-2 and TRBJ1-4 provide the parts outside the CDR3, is GAGVSQSPSNKVTEKGKDVELRCDPISGHTALYWYRQSLGQGLEFLIYFQGNSAPDKSGLPSDRFSAERTGGSVSTLTIQRTQQEDSAVYLCASTARSGRYEKLFFGSGTQLSVL.

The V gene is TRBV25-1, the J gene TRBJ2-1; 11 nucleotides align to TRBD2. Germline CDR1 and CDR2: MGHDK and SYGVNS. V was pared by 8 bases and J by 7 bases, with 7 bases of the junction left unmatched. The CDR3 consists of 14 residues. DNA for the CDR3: TGTGCCAGCGGGGAGAGGACTAGCGGGAATGAGCAGTTCTTC. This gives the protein CASGERTSGNEQFF. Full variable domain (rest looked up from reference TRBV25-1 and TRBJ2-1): EADIYQTPRYLVIGTGKKITLECSQTMGHDKMYWYQQDPGMELHLIHYSYGVNSTEKGDLSSESTVSRIRTEHFPLTLESARPSHTSQYLCASGERTSGNEQFFGPGTRLTVL.

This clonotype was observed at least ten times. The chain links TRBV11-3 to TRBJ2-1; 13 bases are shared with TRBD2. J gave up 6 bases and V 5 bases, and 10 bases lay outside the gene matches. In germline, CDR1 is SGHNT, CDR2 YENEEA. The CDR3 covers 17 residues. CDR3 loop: CASSPTPRTSGGNEQFF. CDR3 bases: TGTGCCAGCAGCCCTACGCCTCGGACTAGCGGGGGCAATGAGCAGTTCTTC.

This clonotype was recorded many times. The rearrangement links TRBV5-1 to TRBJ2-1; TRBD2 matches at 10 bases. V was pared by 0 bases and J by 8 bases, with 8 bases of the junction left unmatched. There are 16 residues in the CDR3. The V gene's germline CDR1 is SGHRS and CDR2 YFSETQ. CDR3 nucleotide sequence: TGCGCCAGCAGCTTGGCGTGGGCTAGCGGGGGAGATGAGCAGTTCTTC. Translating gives CASSLAWASGGDEQFF.

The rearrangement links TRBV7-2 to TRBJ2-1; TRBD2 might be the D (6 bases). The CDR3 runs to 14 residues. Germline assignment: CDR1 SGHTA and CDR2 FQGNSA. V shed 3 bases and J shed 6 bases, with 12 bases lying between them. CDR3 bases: TGTGCCAGCAGCTTGAGCGGGCTGGGCAATGAGCAGTTCTTC. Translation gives CASSLSGLGNEQFF.

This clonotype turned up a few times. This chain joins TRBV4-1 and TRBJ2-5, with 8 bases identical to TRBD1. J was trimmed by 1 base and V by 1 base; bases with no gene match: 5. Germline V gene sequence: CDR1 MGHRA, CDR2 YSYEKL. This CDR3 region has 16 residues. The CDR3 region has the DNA TGCGCCAGCAGCCAAGCTAGGCAGGGGGCCCAAGAGACCCAGTACTTC. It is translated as CASSQARQGAQETQYF.

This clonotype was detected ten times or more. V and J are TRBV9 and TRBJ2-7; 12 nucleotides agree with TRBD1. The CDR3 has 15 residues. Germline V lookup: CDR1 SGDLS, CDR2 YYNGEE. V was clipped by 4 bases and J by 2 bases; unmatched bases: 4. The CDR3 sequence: CASSFGTGGAYEQYF. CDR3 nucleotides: TGTGCCAGCAGCTTTGGGACAGGGGGCGCCTACGAGCAGTACTTC.

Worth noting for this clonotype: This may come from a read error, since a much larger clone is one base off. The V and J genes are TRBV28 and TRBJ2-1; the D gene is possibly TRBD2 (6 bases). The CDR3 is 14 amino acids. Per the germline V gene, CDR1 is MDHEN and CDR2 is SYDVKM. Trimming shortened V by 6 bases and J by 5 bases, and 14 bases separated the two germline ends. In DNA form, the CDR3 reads TGTGCCAGCAGGTCCTTTTGGGGGGACAATGAGCAGTTCTTC. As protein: CASRSFWGDNEQFF.

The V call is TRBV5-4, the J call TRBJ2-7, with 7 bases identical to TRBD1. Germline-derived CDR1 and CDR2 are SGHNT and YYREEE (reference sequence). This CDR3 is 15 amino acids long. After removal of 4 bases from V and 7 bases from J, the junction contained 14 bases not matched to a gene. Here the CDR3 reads CASSPASQGVGEQYF. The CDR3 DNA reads TGTGCCAGCAGCCCTGCTAGTCAGGGGGTAGGGGAGCAGTACTTC.

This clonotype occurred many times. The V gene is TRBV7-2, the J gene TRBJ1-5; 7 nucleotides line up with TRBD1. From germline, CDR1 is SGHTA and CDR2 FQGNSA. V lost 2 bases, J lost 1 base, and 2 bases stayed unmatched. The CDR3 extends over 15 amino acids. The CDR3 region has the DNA TGTGCCAGCAGCTTAAACAGGGGAAGCAATCAGCCCCAGCATTTT. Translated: CASSLNRGSNQPQHF.

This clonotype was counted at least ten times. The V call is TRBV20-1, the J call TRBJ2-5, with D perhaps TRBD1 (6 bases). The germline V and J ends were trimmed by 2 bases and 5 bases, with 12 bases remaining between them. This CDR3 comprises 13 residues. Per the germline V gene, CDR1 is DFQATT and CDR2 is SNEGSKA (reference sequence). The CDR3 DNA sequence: TGCAGTGCTAGACCCCCGACAGGCGAGACCCAGTACTTC. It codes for CSARPPTGETQYF.

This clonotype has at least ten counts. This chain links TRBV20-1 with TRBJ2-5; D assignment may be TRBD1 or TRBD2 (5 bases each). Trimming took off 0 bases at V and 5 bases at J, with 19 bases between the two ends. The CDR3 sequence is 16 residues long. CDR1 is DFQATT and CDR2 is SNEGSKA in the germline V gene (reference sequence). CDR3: CSARDLEGSLGETQYF. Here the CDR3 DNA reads TGCAGTGCTAGAGATTTAGAGGGGTCCTTGGGGGAGACCCAGTACTTC.

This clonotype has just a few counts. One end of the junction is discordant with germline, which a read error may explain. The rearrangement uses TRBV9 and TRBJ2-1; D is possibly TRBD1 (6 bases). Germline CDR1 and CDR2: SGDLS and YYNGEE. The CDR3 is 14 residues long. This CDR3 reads CASSVNRADNEQFF. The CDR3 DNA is TGCGCCAGCAGCGTAAACAGGGCCGACAATGAGCAGTTCTTC.

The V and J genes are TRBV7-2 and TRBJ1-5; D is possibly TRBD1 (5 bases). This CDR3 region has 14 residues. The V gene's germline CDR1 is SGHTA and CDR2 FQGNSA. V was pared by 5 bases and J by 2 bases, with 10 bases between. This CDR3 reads CASSEGHRNQPQHF. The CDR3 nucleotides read TGTGCCAGCAGCGAGGGGCATCGCAATCAGCCCCAGCATTTT.

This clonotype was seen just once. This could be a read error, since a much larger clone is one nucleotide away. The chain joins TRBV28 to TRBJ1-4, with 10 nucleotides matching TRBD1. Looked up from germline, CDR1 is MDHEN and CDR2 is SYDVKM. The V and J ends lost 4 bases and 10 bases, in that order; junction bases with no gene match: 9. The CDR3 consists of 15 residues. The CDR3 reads CASSSRTGGLGKLFF. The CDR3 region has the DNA TGTGCCAGCAGTTCTCGGACAGGGGGATTGGGAAAACTGTTTTTT. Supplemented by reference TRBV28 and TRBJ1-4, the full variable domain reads DVKVTQSSRYLVKRTGEKVFLECVQDMDHENMFWYRQDPGLGLRLIYFSYDVKMKEKGDIPEGYSVSREKKERFSLILESASTNQTSMYLCASSSRTGGLGKLFFGSGTQLSVL.

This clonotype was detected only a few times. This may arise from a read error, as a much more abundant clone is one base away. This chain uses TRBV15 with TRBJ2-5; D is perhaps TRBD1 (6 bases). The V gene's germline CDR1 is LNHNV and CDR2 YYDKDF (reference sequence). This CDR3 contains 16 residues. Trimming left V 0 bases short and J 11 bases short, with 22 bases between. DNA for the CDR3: TGTGCCACCAGCAGAGATACATCCCTCGGGGACAATGAGCAGTACTTC. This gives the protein CATSRDTSLGDNEQYF.

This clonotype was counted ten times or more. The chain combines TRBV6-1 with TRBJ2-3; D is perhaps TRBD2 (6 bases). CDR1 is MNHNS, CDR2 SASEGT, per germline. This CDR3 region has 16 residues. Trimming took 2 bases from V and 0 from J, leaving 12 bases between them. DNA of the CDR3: TGTGCCAGCAGTGAACGGAGGGGATTTAGCACAGATACGCAGTATTTT. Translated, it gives CASSERRGFSTDTQYF.

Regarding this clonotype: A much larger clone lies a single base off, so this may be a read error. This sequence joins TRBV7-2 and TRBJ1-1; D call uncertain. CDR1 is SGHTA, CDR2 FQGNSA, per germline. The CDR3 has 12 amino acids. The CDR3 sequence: CAGSLTGNEAFF. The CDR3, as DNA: TGTGCCGGCAGCTTGACGGGGAATGAAGCTTTCTTT.

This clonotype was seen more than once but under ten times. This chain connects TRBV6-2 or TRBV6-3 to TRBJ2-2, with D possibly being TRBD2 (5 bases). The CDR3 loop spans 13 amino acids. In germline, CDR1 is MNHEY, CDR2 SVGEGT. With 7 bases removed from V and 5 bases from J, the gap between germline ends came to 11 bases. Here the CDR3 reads CASTWKRTGELFF. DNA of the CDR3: TGTGCCAGCACATGGAAGCGGACCGGGGAGCTGTTTTTT.